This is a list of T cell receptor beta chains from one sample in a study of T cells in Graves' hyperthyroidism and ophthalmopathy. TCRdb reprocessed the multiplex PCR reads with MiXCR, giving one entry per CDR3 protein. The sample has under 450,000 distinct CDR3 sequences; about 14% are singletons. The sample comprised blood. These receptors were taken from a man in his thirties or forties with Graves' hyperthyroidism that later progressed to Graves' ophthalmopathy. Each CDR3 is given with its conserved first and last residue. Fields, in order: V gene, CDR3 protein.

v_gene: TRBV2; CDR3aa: CASSEGGAMDTQYF
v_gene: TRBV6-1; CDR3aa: CASSPRDSLFVGYTF
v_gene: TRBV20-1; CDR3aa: CSASGGPGSEQYF
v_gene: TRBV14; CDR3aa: CASSQDIDPLELFF
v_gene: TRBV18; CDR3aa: CASSPIGTGNHEQYF
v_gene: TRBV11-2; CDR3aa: CASSLGASSYNSPLHF
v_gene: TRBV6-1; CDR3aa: CASSDPYRDSTDTQYF
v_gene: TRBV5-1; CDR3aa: CASSFLAGGYTEAFF
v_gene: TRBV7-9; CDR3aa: CASSLPGTGRDIQYF
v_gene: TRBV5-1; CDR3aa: CATTLFNRGGNEQFF
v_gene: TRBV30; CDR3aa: CAWSIVRGSPLHF
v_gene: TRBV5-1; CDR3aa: CASSQGRDGYTF
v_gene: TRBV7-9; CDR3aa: CASSRTVKGNTIYF
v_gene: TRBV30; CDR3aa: CAWRQIAGGLKNEQFF
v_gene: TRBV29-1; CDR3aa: CSTPASHAQYF
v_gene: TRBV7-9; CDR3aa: CASSLLILGGEAFF
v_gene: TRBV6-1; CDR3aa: CASRDDTGKLFF
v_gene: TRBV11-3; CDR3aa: CASSSTGFFIDEQFF
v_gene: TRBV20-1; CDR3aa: CSASAGGTDTQYF
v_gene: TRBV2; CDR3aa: CATQQRSSYNEQFF
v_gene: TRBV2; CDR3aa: CASSPLQGNRAEAFF
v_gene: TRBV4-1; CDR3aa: CASSQDLDRGWGGYTF
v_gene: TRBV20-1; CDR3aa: CSAPLGSAGWTDTQYF
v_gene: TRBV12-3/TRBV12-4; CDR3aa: CAITSGGPYNEQFF
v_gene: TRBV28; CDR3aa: CASSTDSWAFF
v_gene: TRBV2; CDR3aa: CASGGENSPLHF
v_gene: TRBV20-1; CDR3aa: CSARGGGHTDTQYF
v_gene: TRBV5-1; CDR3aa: CASSLRTAELAGGRNEQFF
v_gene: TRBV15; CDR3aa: CATSRDRGRGTPLHF
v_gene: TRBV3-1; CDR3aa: CASSRLGQYGTGELFF
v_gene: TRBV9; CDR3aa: CASSRSTSTSYEQYF
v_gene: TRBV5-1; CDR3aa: CASSSTVNTEASF
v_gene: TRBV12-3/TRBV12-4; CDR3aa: CASRPNTGELFF
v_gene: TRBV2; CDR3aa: CASSEWGAGNYGYTF
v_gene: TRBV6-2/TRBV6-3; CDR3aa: CASRRDGYNEQFF
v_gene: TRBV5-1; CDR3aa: CASSLGDRYNTEAFF
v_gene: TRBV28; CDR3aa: CASSTASGTRETQYF
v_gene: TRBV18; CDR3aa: CASSPPGARYLRGYTF
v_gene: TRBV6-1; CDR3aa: CASRYESSYNEQFF
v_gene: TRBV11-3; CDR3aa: CASSSPTHTSSYNEQFF
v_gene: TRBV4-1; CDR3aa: CASSQLDGLATGNEQFF
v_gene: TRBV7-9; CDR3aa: CASSPGLLSGANVLTF
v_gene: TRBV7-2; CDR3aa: CASSWGDYRGPGETQYF
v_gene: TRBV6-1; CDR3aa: CASRDSNYGYTF